The 4 T cell receptor beta chains below all came from one sample that was sequenced in a study of beta chain features in type 1 diabetes. What was sequenced were expressed TCRB transcripts, since all of the isolated RNA had been reverse transcribed. Method: immunoSEQ multiplex PCR; TCRdb's copy keeps in-frame clones and lacks some. The repertoire includes 600,000 to 700,000 clones, 10% to 15% of them detected once, and 0.02% to 0.025% sits in the top ten. Findings and limits, study-wide: TCRB CDR3s from Type 1 diabetes patients were moderately but significantly shorter in all four CD4+ subsets.

No antigen has been identified for these receptors. Sequenced input: naive CD4+ T cells from blood. The receptors derive from a man aged 18 to 30 with type 1 diabetes.

This clone was seen a few times. This chain joins TRBV5-1 and TRBJ2-1; D is possibly TRBD1 or TRBD2 (5 bases each). This CDR3 is 13 amino acids long. Trimming took 2 bases from V and 6 from J, leaving 9 bases between them. Germline CDR1 and CDR2: SGHRS and YFSETQ. The CDR3: CASSFGTVNEQFF. CDR3 nucleotides: TGCGCCAGCAGCTTCGGGACGGTCAATGAGCAGTTCTTC.

The chain has TRBV27 and TRBJ2-1; no firm D call. The CDR3 totals 14 residues. V lost 1 base and J 5 bases, leaving 9 bases between the germline ends. The germline gives CDR1 MNHEY, CDR2 SMNVEV (reference sequence). The CDR3 DNA follows: TGTGCCAGCAGTTTATGGCTAGACAACAATGAGCAGTTCTTC. This gives the protein CASSLWLDNNEQFF.

The genes are TRBV5-1 and TRBJ2-2, with a tentative D call TRBD1 (5 bases). The germline gives CDR1 SGHRS, CDR2 YFSETQ. This CDR3 has 14 residues. V lost 6 bases to trimming and J lost 1 base, with 10 bases between them. DNA for the CDR3: TGCGCCAGCACCCCTACAGGGAACACCGGGGAGCTGTTTTTT. Translating it yields CASTPTGNTGELFF.

This clone was observed a handful of times. The chain recombines TRBV10-3 with TRBJ2-6; 7 bases fit TRBD1. Germline trimming cut 6 bases from V and 12 bases from J; bases unmatched to any gene: 14. The CDR3 has 15 amino acids. Germline CDR1 ENHRY, CDR2 SYGVKD. CDR3 loop: CAISGDSQIGGVLTF. CDR3 DNA sequence: TGTGCCATCAGCGGGGACAGCCAAATTGGGGGCGTCCTGACTTTC.